This TCR beta chain was profiled in a study of cytomegalovirus exposure and HLA in healthy donors. The PCR was carried out with 60 Vbeta primers and 13 Jbeta primers. Profiling relied on immunoSEQ multiplex PCR, and the TCRdb table lists in-frame clones only, not all of them. The data show some 85,000 clones, with approximately 80% seen just once and roughly 3.7% held by the top ten. Trimming left V 4 bases short and J 5 bases short, with 5 bases between. The CDR3 spans 11 residues. Per the germline V gene, CDR1 is MNHNS and CDR2 is SASEGT. The chain is built from TRBV6-1 and TRBJ2-5; D gene ambiguous. Sequencing used PBMCs. This TCR derives from a man aged 25-45 years in good health and CMV-seronegative. CDR3: CASSGRETQYF. CDR3 DNA sequence: TGTGCCAGCAGTGGGCGGGAGACCCAGTACTTC.